This record looks at one T cell receptor beta chain sequence and its context. Data came from immunoSEQ multiplex PCR; TCRdb stores just in-frame clones and leaves some out. The sample contains about 62,000 clones, 80% to 90% of which appear only once. These data are taken from a study of blood T cell repertoires in COVID-19. The overall study: COVID-19 samples, acute and convalescent, were from the United States, Italy and Spain.

Germline trimming cut 4 bases from V and 5 bases from J; bases unmatched to any gene: 6. Germline loops: CDR1 SGHNT, CDR2 YYREEE (reference sequence). CDR3 length: 14 amino acids. The chain couples TRBV5-4 to TRBJ1-1; 9 bases map to TRBD1. Sequencing input: peripheral blood. The origin of this receptor is a woman in her sixties with COVID-19, enrolled during active disease. CDR3 region: CASSHGQGRTEAFF. Written as DNA, the CDR3 is TGTGCCAGCAGCCACGGACAGGGGAGGACTGAAGCTTTCTTT.